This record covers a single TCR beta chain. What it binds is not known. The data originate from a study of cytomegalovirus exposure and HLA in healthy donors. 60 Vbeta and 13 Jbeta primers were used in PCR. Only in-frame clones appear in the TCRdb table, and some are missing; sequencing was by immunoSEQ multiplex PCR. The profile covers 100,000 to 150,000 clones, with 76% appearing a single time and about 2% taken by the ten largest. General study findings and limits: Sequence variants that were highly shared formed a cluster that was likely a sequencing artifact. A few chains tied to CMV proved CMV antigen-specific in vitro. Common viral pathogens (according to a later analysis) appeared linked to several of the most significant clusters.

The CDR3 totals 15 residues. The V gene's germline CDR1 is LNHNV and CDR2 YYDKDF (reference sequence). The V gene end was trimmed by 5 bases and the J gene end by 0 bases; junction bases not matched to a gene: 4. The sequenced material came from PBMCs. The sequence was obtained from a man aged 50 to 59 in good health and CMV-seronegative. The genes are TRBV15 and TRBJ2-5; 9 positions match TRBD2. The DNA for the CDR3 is TGTGCCACCAGCCCTGCGGGGGGGTACCAAGAGACCCAGTACTTC. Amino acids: CATSPAGGYQETQYF.